This record covers a single T cell receptor beta chain. No antigen is known for it. Per-base quality was not reported, and no clone a single base away is much larger than it. TCRbeta CDR3 regions were amplified from genomic DNA using the immunoSEQ Assay, a bias-controlled multiplex PCR. The source study handled its data this way. Within the assay, amplification of reference gene primers was used to estimate how many nucleated cells each sample contained. Sequence reads were collapsed and filtered to measure the absolute abundance of every unique TCRbeta CDR3 rearrangement. For each sample, productive Simpson clonality was calculated as the square root of Simpson's diversity index over productive rearrangements. What TCRdb holds here is the immuneACCESS table cut down to in-frame rearrangements. Part of the clones is not present; checked against another copy, under half of the missing clones reflect an unresolved V gene, and the others are unexplained. V and J calls and clone size are given by that table; D and trimming were obtained from the DNA. The sample includes 200,000 to 300,000 clones, with roughly 86% observed a single time. The ten largest clones add up to around 5% of the sample.

This specimen belongs to a study of blood T cell repertoires in COVID-19 (TCRdb year 2020). About the investigation overall: Samples from collaborators originated in the United States, Italy and Spain and spanned both the acute and convalescent phases of COVID-19. The prospective study material was composed of cDNA or gDNA derived from T cells, B-cell-depleted T cells, or PBMCs. The dataset comprised deeply sampled blood TCRbeta repertoires from subjects exposed to, actively infected with, or recovered from COVID-19. A freely available public database, intended as a resource for researchers studying the immune response to SARS-CoV-2, is where the repertoires were released. Samples came from the ongoing ImmuneRACE study (first 160 participants) plus 1,254 subjects from 6 global collaborators. A de-identified subject ID, COVID-19 status, age in years and sex were almost always included in the sample metadata. Where HLA class I and class II types were available, the types were taken from metadata supplied by the sample provider, not from assay-based typing.

Results the study describes overall, beyond this receptor: Clinical and demographic metadata were provided uncurated, with the amount varying by source and participant.

One collaborating source in Seattle enrolled patients while the patients were actively infected and followed the patients over time throughout the course of disease. Collaborating institutions collected whole blood in K2EDTA tubes following their own protocols. For TCRbeta analysis, collaborator samples were shipped as frozen whole blood, as isolated PBMCs, or as DNA extracted from either sample type. From the cysteine up to the phenylalanine, the CDR3 has a length of 15 residues. Just the 45-base CDR3 DNA is kept, in frame starting at base 1. V is reduced by 0 bases and J by 2 bases, leaving a spacing of 8 bases between them. CDR1 and CDR2, per the germline V gene, are KGHDR and SFDVKD.

In this chain, TRBV24-1 is recombined with TRBJ2-3; TRBD2 might be the D gene, on 5 matching bases. Material for sequencing was peripheral blood. This clonotype originated in a woman aged 60-75 years with COVID-19, enrolled during active disease. The CDR3: CATSDLREFTDTQYF. DNA sequence: TGTGCCACCAGTGATTTGAGGGAGTTCACAGATACGCAGTATTTT.